Listed here are 20 T cell receptor beta chains from one sample, sequenced in a study of blood T cell repertoires in COVID-19. Here immunoSEQ multiplex PCR was the method, and the copy in TCRdb shows in-frame clones only, minus some. The sample yields fewer than 150,000 clones, 75% to 90% seen once. The specimen sequenced was PBMCs or T cells enriched from blood (not recorded which). The receptor set was obtained from a man aged 30 to 45 who had recovered from COVID-19.

The J gene is TRBJ1-2, the V gene TRBV5-1, with 8 positions matching TRBD1. Germline CDR1 SGHRS, CDR2 YFSETQ. This CDR3 is built from 16 residues. V trimming: 1 base; J trimming: 4 bases; junction bases outside the gene matches: 9. DNA of the CDR3: TGCGCCAGCAGCTTGAGTAGGACAGGGACGCGCTATGGCTACACCTTC. It encodes CASSLSRTGTRYGYTF.

A note on this clone: Its ends do not fully match the called genes, so a read error is possible. This chain's CDR3 is CASRPEWGGHLVF. The CDR3 DNA is TGTGCCAGCAGACCGGAGTGGGGGGGCCACCTAGTATTT. The rearrangement joins TRBV6-5 to TRBJ1-5; tentative D call: TRBD1 (6 bases). The CDR3 sequence is 13 residues long. The germline V gene has CDR1 MNHEY and CDR2 SVGAGI.

The genes are TRBV5-1 and TRBJ2-1, with a tentative D call TRBD2 (6 bases). V lost 4 bases to trimming and J lost 4 bases, with 18 bases between them. Germline V CDR1 and CDR2: SGHRS, YFSETQ. The CDR3 spans 16 residues. This chain's CDR3 is CASSPTSGLGYNEQFF. In DNA, the CDR3 is TGCGCCAGCAGCCCGACGAGCGGGCTTGGGTACAATGAGCAGTTCTTC.

The rearrangement links TRBV7-9 to TRBJ2-5; 11 bases agree with TRBD1. CDR1 and CDR2 from the germline V gene are SEHNR and FQNEAQ (reference sequence). The CDR3 contains 15 residues. The V and J ends lost 6 bases and 5 bases, in that order; junction bases with no gene match: 8. The CDR3 DNA reads as TGTGCCAGCAGAGCAAGAGGGGACAGGGGGGAGACCCAGTACTTC. This codes for CASRARGDRGETQYF.

This clone was seen a handful of times. This chain uses TRBV19 with TRBJ2-5, with D uncertain. This CDR3 is 14 amino acids long. Germline-derived CDR1 and CDR2 are LNHDA and SQIVND (reference sequence). Trimming took off 1 base at V and 1 base at J, with 7 bases between the two ends. CDR3 loop: CASSIVNSQETQYF. In DNA, the CDR3 is TGTGCCAGTAGTATAGTCAACAGCCAAGAGACCCAGTACTTC.

The V and J genes are TRBV5-5 and TRBJ1-3, with a weak D call TRBD1 (6 bases). V was cut by 4 bases and J by 4 bases, with 18 bases left in between. Germline assignment: CDR1 SGHKS and CDR2 YYEKEE (reference sequence). The CDR3 sequence is 16 residues long. CDR3 amino acids: CASSPRWDNVGNTIYF. CDR3 coding DNA: TGTGCCAGCAGCCCCCGTTGGGACAACGTAGGAAACACCATATATTTT.

On this clone: The junction departs from germline at one end; a sequencing error may be responsible. The chain has TRBV2 and TRBJ2-7; 7 nucleotides line up with TRBD1. CDR3 size: 12 residues. Germline-derived CDR1 and CDR2 are SNHLY and FYNNEI. CDR3 sequence (DNA): TGTGCCAGCAGGGAAGACAGGGTCGAGCAGTACTTC. The encoded protein is CASREDRVEQYF.

V and J are TRBV19 and TRBJ1-1, with D uncertain. The CDR3 length is 11 residues. V was pared by 1 base and J by 10 bases, with 7 bases between. Per the germline V gene, CDR1 is LNHDA and CDR2 is SQIVND (reference sequence). CDR3 amino acids: CASSIGRGAFF. CDR3 sequence (DNA): TGTGCCAGTAGTATAGGGAGAGGAGCTTTCTTT.

The chain is built from TRBV3-1 (or the pseudogene TRBV3-2) and TRBJ2-3; 15 positions match TRBD2. CDR3 length equals 19 residues. V lost 3 bases and J lost 3; bases outside the gene matches: 10. Germline CDR1 and CDR2: LGHDT and YNNKEL (reference sequence). The CDR3 bases are TGTGCCAGCAGCCAGCGGACTAGCGGGAGGGCCGCTGATACAGATACGCAGTATTTT. Its translation: CASSQRTSGRAADTDTQYF.

This rearrangement joins TRBV7-9 to TRBJ2-7; TRBD2 agrees at 7 bases. Germline lookup yields CDR1 SEHNR and CDR2 FQNEAQ (reference sequence). This CDR3 comprises 15 residues. V shed 1 base, J shed 0 bases, and the junction held 3 bases outside the gene matches. The CDR3: CASSLGGGSSYEQYF. The CDR3 bases are TGTGCCAGCAGCTTAGGCGGGGGAAGCTCCTACGAGCAGTACTTC.

The CDR3 is CASGSREEQFF. CDR3 bases: TGTGCCAGCGGATCGCGGGAGGAGCAGTTCTTC. The J gene is TRBJ2-1, the V gene TRBV2, with TRBD2 identical over 7 bases. The germline V gene encodes CDR1 SNHLY and CDR2 FYNNEI. V lost 8 bases and J lost 10; bases outside the gene matches: 5. The CDR3 has 11 amino acids.

The V gene is TRBV3-1 (or the pseudogene TRBV3-2), the J gene TRBJ2-7, with 10 bases lining up with TRBD2. The CDR3 extends over 15 amino acids. Trimming took 2 bases from V and 3 from J; bases not matched to a gene: 4. The germline gives CDR1 LGHDT, CDR2 YNNKEL (reference sequence). In DNA, the CDR3 is TGTGCCAGCAGCCAACCCGCTAGCGGGAGCTACGAGCAGTACTTC. Encoded protein: CASSQPASGSYEQYF.

This clone has a count of ten or more. V and J are TRBV6-4 and TRBJ2-1; 7 positions agree with TRBD1. Unmatched junction bases numbered 3, after V lost 6 bases and J lost 4 bases. Germline assignment: CDR1 MRHNA and CDR2 SNTAGT. The CDR3 loop spans 13 amino acids. The CDR3 DNA reads TGTGCCAGCAGCCAGGGGGATTACAATGAGCAGTTCTTC. Translated, it gives CASSQGDYNEQFF.

The rearrangement joins TRBV27 to TRBJ1-5, with D perhaps TRBD1 (5 bases). The germline V and J ends were trimmed by 6 bases and 0 bases, with 15 bases remaining between them. Germline V gene lookup returns CDR1 MNHEY and CDR2 SMNVEV (reference sequence). The length of the CDR3 is 16 residues. This CDR3 reads CASSRSKGASNQPQHF. The CDR3 nucleotides read TGTGCCAGCAGCCGTTCCAAAGGGGCTAGCAATCAGCCCCAGCATTTT.

V gene TRBV7-6 combines with J gene TRBJ2-5, with 7 bases aligning to TRBD2. The junction had 8 bases not matched to a gene; V was cut back by 3 bases and J by 4 bases. This CDR3 spans 15 amino acids. The V gene's germline CDR1 is SGHVS and CDR2 FNYEAQ. This chain's CDR3 is CASSLSHTSVETQYF. The CDR3 DNA follows: TGTGCCAGCAGCTTGTCTCATACTAGCGTAGAGACCCAGTACTTC. Full variable domain (rest looked up from reference TRBV7-6 and TRBJ2-5): GAGVSQSPRYKVTKRGQDVALRCDPISGHVSLYWYRQALGQGPEFLTYFNYEAQQDKSGLPNDRFSAERPEGSISTLTIQRTEQRDSAMYRCASSLSHTSVETQYFGPGTRLLVL.

DNA for the CDR3: TGTGCCAGCAGCGACGGGGTCTCCTATGGCTACACCTTC. This sequence encodes CASSDGVSYGYTF. V is TRBV12-3 or TRBV12-4 and J is TRBJ1-2; D is unclear. The CDR3 loop spans 13 amino acids. Deletions cut 6 bases from V and 4 bases from J, with 12 bases between.

The chain uses TRBV6-5 and TRBJ2-7; TRBD1 aligns across 8 bases. Trimming at V came to 6 bases and at J to 1 base, leaving 8 bases not matched to a gene. This CDR3 region has 15 residues. CDR1 is MNHEY and CDR2 is SVGAGI in the germline V gene. Here the CDR3 reads CASRPGQGPSYEQYV. Here the CDR3 DNA reads TGTGCCAGCAGACCAGGACAGGGCCCATCCTACGAGCAGTACGTC.

The genes are TRBV18 and TRBJ1-2; TRBD1 matches at 10 bases. V lost 3 bases to trimming and J lost 7 bases; unmatched junction nucleotides: 5. The CDR3 totals 14 residues. Germline V gene sequence: CDR1 KGHSH, CDR2 LQKENI. The CDR3 spells CASSPDRGQGGYTF. In DNA form, the CDR3 reads TGTGCCAGCTCACCCGACAGGGGGCAAGGTGGCTACACCTTC.

This clone was seen a handful of times. V usage is TRBV7-9 and J usage is TRBJ1-2, with TRBD1 identical over 8 bases. The CDR3 is 15 amino acids. J lost 4 bases, V lost 4 bases, and 8 bases had no gene match. Looked up from germline, CDR1 is SEHNR and CDR2 is FQNEAQ (reference sequence). CDR3 residues: CASSSRTGTAYGYTF. The DNA of the CDR3 is TGTGCCAGCAGCTCTCGGACAGGGACGGCCTATGGCTACACCTTC.

The chain joins TRBV5-6 to TRBJ1-1; no clear D gene. The CDR3 sequence is 14 residues long. CDR1 SGHDT and CDR2 YYEEEE come from the germline V gene. The V end was cut by 3 bases, the J end by 4 bases, with 13 bases between. The CDR3 DNA sequence: TGTGCCAGCAGCTATGGAAGCGGCGGCACTGAAGCTTTCTTT. Protein product: CASSYGSGGTEAFF.